The 28 T cell receptor beta chains below come from one sample, sequenced in a study of CD8+CD57+ T cells in acquired aplastic anemia. All sequencing subjects had displayed CD8+CD57+ cell expansion on flow cytometry. TCR beta VDJ and CDR3 profiling used genomic DNA as template. TCRdb passed the reads through MiXCR, listing each CDR3 protein once. This table has about 200,000 distinct CDR3 sequences, 40% to 60% appearing once. Sequencing was performed on sorted CD4+, CD8+, or CD8+CD57+ T cells (not recorded which) from PBMCs. All receptors derive from a human donor with aplastic anemia.

Many counts were recorded for this clonotype. The chain carries TRBV4-2 and TRBJ2-6, with D hard to call. Germline V gene lookup returns CDR1 LGHNA and CDR2 YNFKEQ. The CDR3 totals 14 residues. V gave up 4 bases and J gave up 3 bases, with 7 bases separating them. CDR3 DNA sequence: TGTGCCAGCAGCCCGCAGTTTGGGGCCAACGTCCTGACTTTC. Protein: CASSPQFGANVLTF.

The chain carries TRBV2 and TRBJ2-7; no clear D. Germline CDR1 reads SNHLY; CDR2 reads FYNNEI. Trimming removed 3 bases from V and 7 bases from J, with 19 bases in between. The CDR3 consists of 15 residues. CDR3 DNA: TGTGCCAGCAGTGATGATGGGAAGCCTACGAAGGAGCAGTACTTC. It specifies CASSDDGKPTKEQYF. Filled out from reference TRBV2 and TRBJ2-7, the complete variable domain reads EPEVTQTPSHQVTQMGQEVILRCVPISNHLYFYWYRQILGQKVEFLVSFYNNEISEKSEIFDDQFSVERPDGSNFTLKIRSTKLEDSAMYFCASSDDGKPTKEQYFGPGTRLTVT.

This chain joins TRBV9 and TRBJ2-7; 11 bases are shared with TRBD2. Germline V lookup: CDR1 SGDLS, CDR2 YYNGEE. There are 17 residues in the CDR3. The V and J ends lost 0 bases and 2 bases, in that order; junction bases with no gene match: 7. DNA for the CDR3: TGTGCCAGCAGCGTAGCCCCAGGGACTAGCGGCACCTACGAGCAGTACTTC. Amino acids: CASSVAPGTSGTYEQYF.

The chain has TRBV20-1 and TRBJ2-5, with D perhaps TRBD2 (5 bases). V shed 0 bases and J shed 9 bases, with 20 bases lying between them. Germline V gene sequence: CDR1 DFQATT, CDR2 SNEGSKA (reference sequence). The CDR3 spans 15 residues. CDR3 residues: CSARDAGELNQPQYF. The CDR3, as DNA: TGCAGTGCTAGAGATGCCGGGGAGCTCAATCAGCCCCAGTACTTC.

In its sample, this clonotype was seen once. This chain uses TRBV5-1 with TRBJ1-2, with D uncertain. This CDR3 is 13 amino acids long. The V end lost 0 bases, the J end lost 7 bases, and 10 bases lay between the germline ends. Germline assignment: CDR1 SGHRS and CDR2 YFSETQ. The CDR3 nucleotides read TGCGCCAGCAGCTTGGGACAAGAACGTGGCTACACCTTC. Protein: CASSLGQERGYTF.

The sample holds many counts of this clonotype. The chain has TRBV5-1 and TRBJ1-5; 8 bases fit TRBD1. CDR1 is SGHRS and CDR2 is YFSETQ in the germline V gene. The length of the CDR3 is 15 residues. The ends lost 0 bases at V and 3 bases at J; junction bases unmatched: 2. Here the CDR3 reads CASSLDRGANQPQHF. The CDR3 bases are TGCGCCAGCAGCTTGGACAGGGGGGCCAATCAGCCCCAGCATTTT.

As to this clonotype: This clone may be a read error of a much larger clone one base away. The rearrangement uses TRBV5-1 and TRBJ1-1, with 7 nucleotides matching TRBD1. Per germline, CDR1 SGHRS and CDR2 YFSETQ. The CDR3 length is 15 residues. Here the CDR3 reads CVSSLRGRGNTEAFF. DNA for the CDR3: TGTGTCAGCAGCTTGAGGGGGCGGGGGAACACTGAAGCTTTCTTT.

On this clonotype itself: Germline is not matched at one junction end, which may reflect a read error. The chain recombines TRBV20-1 with TRBJ2-1; D tentatively fits TRBD1 or TRBD2 (5 bases each). The CDR3 sequence is 11 residues long. The germline V gene encodes CDR1 DFQATT and CDR2 SNEGSKA (reference sequence). Here the CDR3 reads CRARVGETQFF. CDR3 in DNA: TGCAGGGCTAGAGTGGGGGAGACCCAGTTCTTC.

The chain combines TRBV20-1 with TRBJ2-2; TRBD1 matches at 9 bases. Losses at the gene ends were 5 bases for V and 3 bases for J; bases not matched to a gene: 13. The CDR3 contains 17 residues. Germline CDR1 is DFQATT and CDR2 is SNEGSKA (reference sequence). CDR3 loop: CSALTQGAKGYTGELFF. DNA of the CDR3: TGCAGTGCTCTAACACAGGGGGCTAAAGGCTACACCGGGGAGCTGTTTTTT.

The sample holds many counts of this clonotype. The chain combines TRBV4-1 with TRBJ2-7, with D maybe TRBD2 (6 bases). The V end was cut by 5 bases, the J end by 9 bases, with 20 bases between. Germline assignment: CDR1 MGHRA and CDR2 YSYEKL. The CDR3 length is 14 residues. CDR3 sequence (DNA): TGCGCCAGCAGCTCGGGACTCGGACCGGCGGGGCAGTACTTC. Its translation is CASSSGLGPAGQYF.

On this clonotype: A read error may explain this, as a much larger clone is one base away. The J gene is TRBJ2-7, the V gene TRBV25-1; perhaps TRBD1 as D (6 bases). Per the germline V gene, CDR1 is MGHDK and CDR2 is SYGVNS. The CDR3 loop spans 15 amino acids. As DNA, the CDR3 is TGTGCCAGCAGCGCCAGGACAGCAGAGGGCAACGAGCAGTGCTTC. It codes for CASSARTAEGNEQCF.

A word on this clonotype: With a much larger clone just one base away, this may be a read error. No conserved phenylalanine or tryptophan ends this CDR3, so it is likely a read error. V is TRBV6-1 and J is TRBJ2-7, with 7 bases aligning to TRBD1. V lost 6 bases to trimming and J lost 6 bases; unmatched junction nucleotides: 14. Germline CDR1 is MNHNS and CDR2 is SASEGT. CDR3 length: 15 amino acids. The CDR3 is CASSPHGTEPPEQYL. CDR3 DNA: TGTGCCAGCAGCCCTCATGGGACAGAACCTCCCGAGCAGTACCTC.

This clonotype was counted at least ten times. The chain couples TRBV9 to TRBJ2-1; D is uncertain. Trimming stripped 0 bases from V and 2 bases from J, with 3 bases between. The CDR3 length is 13 residues. Germline values: CDR1 SGDLS, CDR2 YYNGEE. The CDR3 reads CASSVEAYNEQFF. As DNA, the CDR3 is TGTGCCAGCAGCGTAGAAGCCTACAATGAGCAGTTCTTC.

This clonotype was found a few times. At one boundary the junction diverges from the germline segment, which might be a read error. The rearrangement uses TRBV7-2 and TRBJ1-4; tentatively, D is TRBD1 (5 bases). This CDR3 is 14 amino acids long. CDR1 is SGHTA, CDR2 FQGNSA, per germline. The CDR3 region is CASSLAGGPEELFF. The CDR3 coding sequence is TGTGCCAGCAGCTTGGCGGGGGGACCTGAAGAACTGTTTTTT.

This clonotype was detected many times. The chain is built from TRBV10-1 and TRBJ2-5, with 8 bases identical to TRBD2. Germline CDR1 reads WNHNN; CDR2 reads SYGVQD (reference sequence). The CDR3 consists of 18 residues. V lost 0 bases, J lost 1 base, and 10 bases stayed unmatched. CDR3 loop: CASSESGPGGGPQETQYF. The CDR3 DNA is TGCGCCAGCAGTGAGTCGGGACCGGGAGGGGGACCCCAAGAGACCCAGTACTTC.

The V call is TRBV15, the J call TRBJ1-6, with TRBD1 identical over 7 bases. CDR1 is LNHNV and CDR2 is YYDKDF in the germline V gene (reference sequence). J gave up 7 bases and V 8 bases, and 14 bases lay outside the gene matches. The CDR3 sequence is 16 residues long. CDR3 bases: TGTGCCACCCGACGGGACAGCAAGATAACCAATTCACCCCTCCACTTT. Protein: CATRRDSKITNSPLHF.

The chain links TRBV12-3 or TRBV12-4 to TRBJ1-1; D remains unclear. The CDR3 is made up of 15 amino acids. V lost 8 bases and J 2 bases, leaving 18 bases between the germline ends. In DNA form, the CDR3 reads TGTGCCAGCTCACCCCCTTTGGGTCAAAACACTGAAGCTTTCTTT. Its translation is CASSPPLGQNTEAFF.

This clonotype was counted a few times. The chain recombines TRBV25-1 with TRBJ2-1; 8 nucleotides align to TRBD1. CDR1 is MGHDK and CDR2 is SYGVNS in the germline V gene. The CDR3 is made up of 13 amino acids. The J segment lost 3 bases and the V segment lost 10 bases, leaving 5 bases of the junction unmatched. CDR3 residues: CAIGTGYYNEQFF. The CDR3 DNA is TGTGCCATTGGGACAGGTTACTACAATGAGCAGTTCTTC.

This sequence joins TRBV10-3 and TRBJ1-6; 8 bases fit TRBD1. CDR3 length: 16 amino acids. V dropped 2 bases and J dropped 4; count of bases not matched to a gene: 4. Per the germline V gene, CDR1 is ENHRY and CDR2 is SYGVKD. DNA of the CDR3: TGTGCCATCAGTGAGGGGACAGGACTTTATAATTCACCCCTCCACTTT. Translation: CAISEGTGLYNSPLHF.

The sample holds many counts of this clonotype. CDR3: CASSIGAGGDIQYF. CDR3 sequence (DNA): TGTGCCAGTAGTATCGGGGCAGGGGGGGACATTCAGTACTTC. This rearrangement joins TRBV19 to TRBJ2-4, with D perhaps being TRBD1 or TRBD2 (7 bases each). The germline V and J ends were trimmed by 3 bases and 8 bases, with 14 bases remaining between them. Germline V gene data show CDR1 as LNHDA and CDR2 as SQIVND (reference sequence). The CDR3 covers 14 residues.

The chain combines TRBV29-1 with TRBJ1-1; D unclear. V dropped 2 bases and J dropped 8 bases, with 18 bases sitting between them. Germline CDR1 and CDR2: SQVTM and ANQGSEA. The CDR3 extends over 14 amino acids. CDR3 nucleotide sequence: TGCAGCGTTGAAATTGGTGGGATGGGCACCGAAGCTTTCTTT. It encodes CSVEIGGMGTEAFF.

This clonotype was picked up many times. The chain is built from TRBV27 and TRBJ1-5, with 8 bases lining up with TRBD1. V trimming: 0 bases; J trimming: 1 base; junction bases outside the gene matches: 11. Germline V gene lookup returns CDR1 MNHEY and CDR2 SMNVEV (reference sequence). This CDR3 has 19 amino acids. The CDR3 coding sequence is TGTGCCAGCAGTTTATCCCCGGGACAGGCGGGGGAGAGCAATCAGCCCCAGCATTTT. It specifies CASSLSPGQAGESNQPQHF.

This clonotype was observed at least ten times. This chain uses TRBV7-9 with TRBJ2-3, with D perhaps being TRBD1 or TRBD2 (5 bases each). Germline V gene sequence: CDR1 SEHNR, CDR2 FQNEAQ (reference sequence). The length of the CDR3 is 16 residues. Trimming pared 6 bases from V and 3 bases from J, leaving 19 bases between. The CDR3 protein is CASRPRALEGTDTQYF. CDR3 nucleotide sequence: TGTGCCAGCAGGCCCCGGGCCCTCGAGGGGACAGATACGCAGTATTTT.

This clonotype occurred many times. The V gene is TRBV6-1, the J gene TRBJ2-3; 10 bases fit TRBD2. J was trimmed by 0 bases and V by 9 bases; bases with no gene match: 6. This CDR3 is built from 15 residues. Per germline, CDR1 MNHNS and CDR2 SASEGT. The CDR3 nucleotides read TGTGCCAGTACTAGCGGGGTAACTAGCACAGATACGCAGTATTTT. It encodes CASTSGVTSTDTQYF.

This clonotype is a singleton in its sample. This sequence joins TRBV19 and TRBJ2-7, with D perhaps given as TRBD1 or TRBD2 (5 bases each). This CDR3 region has 15 residues. Trimming took off 5 bases at V and 5 bases at J, with 19 bases between the two ends. The V gene's germline CDR1 is LNHDA and CDR2 SQIVND (reference sequence). The CDR3 DNA reads as TGTGCCAGTAGTCCCCGGGACCGAACCCACCACGAGCAGTACTTC. It codes for CASSPRDRTHHEQYF.

With respect to this clonotype: One end of the junction varies from germline; a read error may be responsible. This chain joins TRBV10-3 and TRBJ2-5; possibly TRBD2 for D (5 bases). CDR1 is ENHRY, CDR2 SYGVKD, per germline. The CDR3 is 11 residues long. Here the CDR3 DNA reads TGTGCCAGCAGTTTTGGCGGGTTCCAGTACTTC. Translation gives CASSFGGFQYF.

CDR3 residues: CASSQGQDATNEKLFF. CDR3 bases: TGCGCCAGCAGCCAGGGACAGGATGCAACTAATGAAAAACTGTTTTTT. The chain employs TRBV5-1 and TRBJ1-4; 8 bases map to TRBD1. This CDR3 is 16 amino acids long. In germline, CDR1 is SGHRS, CDR2 YFSETQ. V lost 4 bases and J lost 0; bases outside the gene matches: 5.

The CDR3 DNA is TGCGCCAGCGGGACAGGGACAGATACGCAGTATTTT. Translating gives CASGTGTDTQYF. V gene TRBV10-1 combines with J gene TRBJ2-3; TRBD1 agrees at 9 bases. Trimming took 8 bases from V and 3 from J; bases not matched to a gene: 0. Germline lookup yields CDR1 WNHNN and CDR2 SYGVQD (reference sequence). CDR3 length equals 12 residues.